This entry lists 16 T cell receptor gamma chains sequenced from one sample in a study of intestinal T cells in coeliac disease. Each case's genomic DNA was extracted from ten approximately 5-µm formalin-fixed paraffin-embedded scrolls. The TRG library came from around 0.2 ug of biopsy DNA amplified with LymphoTrack primers. TCRdb applied CATT to the multiplex PCR reads for clone calling. The sample consists of fewer than 1,400 gamma-chain clones, 50% to 70% of them appearing once. The sequencing sample was made of a duodenal biopsy. The receptor source for this set is a human donor with celiac disease.

The chain has TRGV5 and TRGJ1 or TRGJ2. J lost 0 bases, V lost 0 bases, and 8 bases had no gene match. The CDR3 runs to 16 residues. Germline V CDR1 and CDR2: VINAFY, YDVSNSKD. CDR3 sequence (DNA): TGTGCCACCTGGGACAGGCTGCCTTGGAATTATTATAAGAAACTCTTT. Its protein product is CATWDRLPWNYYKKLF.

This clone qualifies as large. The sample has other DNA sequences that encode this CDR3 too. The chain uses TRGV9 and TRGJ1 or TRGJ2. The CDR3 runs 18 residues. The junction had 14 bases not matched to a gene; V was cut back by 0 bases and J by 0 bases. Germline V gene lookup returns CDR1 GITISATS and CDR2 ISYDGTV (reference sequence). CDR3 protein: CALWEVHSIVMNYYKKLF. For the CDR3, the DNA is TGTGCCTTGTGGGAGGTGCATAGTATAGTAATGAATTATTATAAGAAACTCTTT.

The rearrangement joins TRGV2 to TRGJP2. The CDR3 runs 16 residues. CDR1 is EGSNGY, CDR2 YDSYNSKV, per germline. The V gene end was trimmed by 0 bases and the J gene end by 0 bases; junction bases not matched to a gene: 4. The CDR3 DNA follows: TGTGCCACCTGGGACGGGTCGAATAGTAGTGATTGGATCAAGACGTTT. It codes for CATWDGSNSSDWIKTF.

Sample share makes this clone large. This sequence joins TRGV8 and TRGJ1 or TRGJ2. The CDR3 length is 15 residues. CDR1 is VENAVY and CDR2 is YDSYNSRV in the germline V gene. V trimming: 0 bases; J trimming: 1 base; junction bases outside the gene matches: 6. CDR3 DNA sequence: TGTGCCACCTGGGATAGGCGATATAATTATTATAAGAAACTCTTT. This sequence encodes CATWDRRYNYYKKLF.

In the case of this clone: A much larger clone lies a single base off, so this may be a read error. This rearrangement joins TRGV11 to TRGJ1 or TRGJ2. TRGV11 is designated an ORF whose function remains uncertain. The CDR3 is 16 residues long. This chain's CDR3 is CARWIRLTGRGVKKLF. CDR3 bases: TGTGCCCGCTGGATTAGGCTGACGGGGCGAGGGGTCAAGAAACTCTTT.

By sample share, this clone is large (0.1 to 1%). The chain combines TRGV10 with TRGJ1 or TRGJ2. TRGV10 is an ORF; its function is uncertain. With 8 bases clipped from V and 0 bases from J, the junction kept 2 bases outside the gene matches. This CDR3 region has 12 residues. This CDR3 reads CAAWPNYYKKLF. As DNA, the CDR3 is TGTGCTGCGTGGCCGAATTATTATAAGAAACTCTTT.

The chain links TRGV2 to TRGJ1 or TRGJ2. V gave up 10 bases and J gave up 6 bases; unmatched junction bases: 15. The CDR3 sequence is 13 residues long. Germline values: CDR1 EGSNGY, CDR2 YDSYNSKV. CDR3 in amino acids: CATETALGYKKLF. In DNA form, the CDR3 reads TGTGCCACTGAGACGGCTCTTGGTTATAAGAAACTCTTT.

This clone qualifies as large. CDR3 in amino acids: CATWDELYYKKLF. The DNA for the CDR3 is TGTGCCACCTGGGATGAACTATATTATAAGAAACTCTTT. The gene calls are TRGV4 and TRGJ1 or TRGJ2. Germline V gene data show CDR1 as EGSTGY and CDR2 as YDSYTSSV. Trimming took 2 bases from V and 4 from J; bases not matched to a gene: 5. CDR3 length equals 13 residues.

Turning to this clone: This may arise from a read error, as a much more abundant clone is one base away. The V and J genes are TRGV9 and TRGJ1 or TRGJ2. With V trimmed by 0 bases and J by 0 bases, 14 bases remained unmatched. CDR1 GITISATS and CDR2 ISYDGTV come from the germline V gene (reference sequence). There are 18 residues in the CDR3. The CDR3 DNA follows: TGTGCCTTGTGGGAGGTGCATAGTGTAGTAATGAATTATTATAAGAAACTCTTT. It yields the protein CALWEVHSVVMNYYKKLF.

As concerns this clone: TCRdb has a much larger clone's protein, which differs at residue 3 from the translation of this DNA, likely because of a read error; what is shown is the protein translated from the DNA. The chain links TRGV2 to TRGJP2. The CDR3 is made up of 12 amino acids. Germline V CDR1 and CDR2: EGSNGY, YDSYNSKV. DNA of the CDR3: TGTGCCGCCTGGGACGGTGATTGGATCAAGACGTTT. Protein: CAAWDGDWIKTF.

The rearrangement links TRGV2 to TRGJP2. CDR1 is EGSNGY and CDR2 is YDSYNSKV in the germline V gene. V lost 0 bases and J lost 0; bases outside the gene matches: 28. This CDR3 comprises 24 residues. The DNA for the CDR3 is TGTGCCACCTGGGACGGGGCCAATAGTCCCACAGTCTCCGCCCTCAATAGTAGTGATTGGATCAAGACGTTT. It codes for CATWDGANSPTVSALNSSDWIKTF.

Turning to this clone: Relative to the germline gene, one junction end is altered; a read error may explain this. The chain has TRGV9 and TRGJ1 or TRGJ2. The CDR3 is 16 amino acids. Germline CDR1 GITISATS, CDR2 ISYDGTV (reference sequence). The CDR3 region has the DNA TGTGCCTTGTGGGAGGTGCATGTAAGGGATTATTATAGGAAACTCTTT. Amino acid sequence: CALWEVHVRDYYRKLF.

The chain carries TRGV10 and TRGJ1 or TRGJ2. TRGV10 is known as an ORF, though its function is uncertain. The trim removed 8 bases at V and 13 bases at J, leaving 9 bases unmatched. The CDR3 loop spans 10 amino acids. As DNA, the CDR3 is TGTGCTGCGTGGGATCGAAGAAAACTCTTT. Protein: CAAWDRRKLF.

This clone was recorded a few times. This sequence joins TRGV3 and TRGJP2. The CDR3 runs to 14 residues. Germline CDR1 reads VTNTFY; CDR2 reads YDVSTARD (reference sequence). V was pared by 5 bases and J by 1 base, with 4 bases of the junction left unmatched. CDR3 sequence reads: CATWGISSDWIKTF. The CDR3 DNA follows: TGTGCCACCTGGGGGATTAGTAGTGATTGGATCAAGACGTTT.

This sequence joins TRGV2 and TRGJ1 or TRGJ2. J was trimmed by 10 bases and V by 0 bases; bases with no gene match: 12. The germline gives CDR1 EGSNGY, CDR2 YDSYNSKV. The CDR3 sequence is 14 residues long. CDR3 amino acids: CATWDGQGIIKKLF. CDR3 coding DNA: TGTGCCACCTGGGACGGGCAGGGTATTATAAAGAAACTCTTT.

J is TRGJ1 or TRGJ2 and V is TRGV10. TRGV10 is designated an ORF whose function remains uncertain. The ends lost 8 bases at V and 7 bases at J; junction bases unmatched: 9. The CDR3 runs to 12 residues. The CDR3 DNA reads as TGTGCTGCGTGGGGATTATGCTATAAGAAACTCTTT. Amino acid sequence: CAAWGLCYKKLF.